This T cell receptor (beta chain) was recorded in a study of blood T cell repertoires in COVID-19 (TCRdb year 2020). Regarding the research as a whole: The collaborator samples originated in the United States, Italy and Spain and spanned the acute and convalescent phases of COVID-19. The prospective study material was composed of cDNA or gDNA derived from T cells, B-cell-depleted T cells, or PBMCs. Subjects who had been exposed to COVID-19, were actively infected with it, or had recovered from it provided the deeply sampled blood TCRbeta repertoires that made up the dataset. A freely available public database, intended as a resource for researchers studying the immune response to SARS-CoV-2, is where the repertoires were released. Samples came from the ongoing ImmuneRACE study (first 160 participants) plus 1,254 subjects from 6 global collaborators. The sample metadata nearly always contained a de-identified subject ID, COVID-19 status, age in years and sex. Where available, HLA class I and class II types were taken from metadata supplied by the sample provider and were not determined by assay-based typing.

On this clone itself: Its antigen is currently not known. No base-level quality is on record; no much larger clone is a single base apart.

What the authors observed across the whole study: The amount of clinical and demographic metadata varied by source and participant and was provided uncurated.

The collaborating institutions used their own protocols to collect whole blood in K2EDTA tubes. For TCRbeta analysis, collaborator samples were shipped as frozen whole blood, as isolated PBMCs, or as DNA extracted from either sample type. V is cut back by 0 bases and J by 4 bases, with 8 bases in the junction unmatched. Via the germline V gene (reference sequence), CDR1 is LGHDT and CDR2 YNNKEL. Counted from cysteine to phenylalanine, this CDR3 has 18 amino acids. Just the 54-base CDR3 DNA is kept, in frame starting at base 1. TCRbeta CDR3 regions were amplified from genomic DNA using the immunoSEQ Assay, a bias-controlled multiplex PCR. The original methods were these. Nucleated cell counts per sample were estimated from amplification of reference gene primers within the assay. To quantify the absolute abundance of each unique TCRbeta CDR3 rearrangement, sequence reads were collapsed and filtered. For each sample, productive Simpson clonality was calculated as the square root of Simpson's diversity index across productive rearrangements. Entries here come from immuneACCESS through TCRdb and include only in-frame sequences with V and J called. Some clones fail to appear in such tables; in the studies checked, an unresolved V gene covers under half of the shortfall, and the cause of the remainder is unknown. From that table come the V and J calls and clone size; the DNA was used to work out D and trimming. The sample table lists tens of thousands of clones, nearly 90% of them with a count of one. The top ten constitute 9% to 9.5% of the sample.

The sequence was collected from a human donor in a cohort sampled during active COVID-19. The chain is encoded by TRBV3-1 (or the pseudogene TRBV3-2) joined to TRBJ2-2, with 10 middle bases fitting TRBD2. Sequencing input: peripheral blood. The CDR3 protein is CASSQETLAGVLTGELFF. The sequenced DNA: TGTGCCAGCAGCCAAGAGACCCTAGCGGGGGTACTCACCGGGGAGCTGTTTTTT.